This T cell receptor (beta chain) was captured by sequencing in a study of cytomegalovirus exposure and HLA in healthy donors. Study-wide points: An analysis done earlier found most TCR beta V segments productive about 87% or about 30% of the time.

The study ran its PCR with 60 Vbeta and 13 Jbeta primers. In the source study's methods: Later work found 80 million to 85 million unique TCR beta chains, with 10 million to 14 million shared. Using immunoSEQ multiplex PCR, the repertoire was profiled, and TCRdb retains in-frame clones only, with some absent. V, J and clone size were drawn from that table, and D and trimming were deduced from the DNA. The profile shows approximately 160,000 clones, just under 80% of them singletons. This CDR3 is built from 14 residues. CDR1 is MGHDK and CDR2 is SYGVNS in the germline V gene. With V trimmed by 5 bases and J by 3 bases, 3 bases remained unmatched. Though probably carrying unrecorded immune exposures, donors were nominally healthy at sampling. Remarks on this clone: Antigen specificity is unknown.

The chain has TRBV25-1 and TRBJ2-3, with 9 bases aligning to TRBD1. What was sequenced was PBMCs. The TCR originated in a woman between 50 and 59 years old in good health and CMV-seropositive. CDR3 DNA: TGTGCCAGCAGTCCGGGACAGGGAACAGATACGCAGTATTTT. Its protein product is CASSPGQGTDTQYF.